This T cell receptor beta chain is from a study of blood T cell repertoires in COVID-19. About the research overall: The analysed material was cDNA or gDNA that came from T cells, B-cell-depleted T cells, or PBMCs.

CDR1 and CDR2 (germline): MNHEY, SVGAGI. Deletions cut 6 bases from V and 7 bases from J, with 18 bases between. The CDR3 loop spans 15 amino acids. The assay was immunoSEQ multiplex PCR, and TCRdb's table has in-frame clones only and misses some. This repertoire shows 25,000 to 35,000 clones, 75% to 90% found once; its top ten account for about 17%. The V and J genes are TRBV6-5 and TRBJ1-4; D possibly corresponds to TRBD1 (5 bases). The sequenced material came from peripheral blood. The receptor comes from an elderly man with acute or convalescent COVID-19. CDR3: CASRLSGLWGEKLFF. CDR3 nucleotides: TGTGCCAGCAGGCTTTCGGGACTCTGGGGTGAAAAACTGTTTTTT.